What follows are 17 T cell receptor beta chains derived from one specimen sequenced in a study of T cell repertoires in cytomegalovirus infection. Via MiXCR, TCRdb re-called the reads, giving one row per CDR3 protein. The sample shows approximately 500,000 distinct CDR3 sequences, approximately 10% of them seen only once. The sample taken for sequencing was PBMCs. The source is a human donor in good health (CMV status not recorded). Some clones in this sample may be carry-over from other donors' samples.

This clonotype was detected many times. The CDR3 DNA reads as TGTGCCAGCAGCTTAAGGGGGGTCAAGGATGAGCAGTTCTTC. Its protein is CASSLRGVKDEQFF. The chain uses TRBV7-3 and TRBJ2-1; D might be TRBD2 (6 bases). Germline assignment: CDR1 SGHTA and CDR2 FQGTGA. This CDR3 is built from 14 residues. V lost 1 base and J 8 bases, leaving 12 bases between the germline ends.

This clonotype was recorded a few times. The CDR3 is CASSLSTGGREQFF. CDR3 sequence (DNA): TGTGCCAGCAGCTTATCGACAGGGGGTAGGGAGCAGTTCTTC. The chain is built from TRBV5-6 and TRBJ2-1; 9 nucleotides line up with TRBD1. Germline V gives CDR1 SGHDT, CDR2 YYEEEE. Germline trimming cut 2 bases from V and 10 bases from J; bases unmatched to any gene: 7. This CDR3 contains 14 residues.

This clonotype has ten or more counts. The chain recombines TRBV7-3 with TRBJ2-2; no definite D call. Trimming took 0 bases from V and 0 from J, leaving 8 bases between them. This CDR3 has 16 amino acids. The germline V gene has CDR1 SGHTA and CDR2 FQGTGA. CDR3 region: CASSLTGPANTGELFF. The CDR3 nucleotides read TGTGCCAGCAGCTTAACAGGGCCGGCGAACACCGGGGAGCTGTTTTTT.

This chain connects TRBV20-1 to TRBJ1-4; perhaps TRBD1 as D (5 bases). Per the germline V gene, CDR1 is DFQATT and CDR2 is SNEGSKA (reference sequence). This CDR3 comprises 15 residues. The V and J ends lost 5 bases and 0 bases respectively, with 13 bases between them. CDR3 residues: CSARDGRATNEKLFF. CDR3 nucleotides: TGCAGTGCTCGGGACGGTCGAGCAACTAATGAAAAACTGTTTTTT.

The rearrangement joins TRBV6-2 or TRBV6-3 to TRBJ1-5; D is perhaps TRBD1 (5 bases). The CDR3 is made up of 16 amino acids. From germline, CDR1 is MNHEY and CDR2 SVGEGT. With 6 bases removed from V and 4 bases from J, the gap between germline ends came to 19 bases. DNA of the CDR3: TGTGCCAGCAGACCTGACAACCCGGGGACTAATCAGCCCCAGCATTTT. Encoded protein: CASRPDNPGTNQPQHF.

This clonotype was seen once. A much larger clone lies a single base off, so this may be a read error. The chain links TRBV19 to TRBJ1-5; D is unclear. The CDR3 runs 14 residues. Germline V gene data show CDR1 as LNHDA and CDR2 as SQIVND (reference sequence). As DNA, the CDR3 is TGTGCCAGTAGTATAGGCGGGTTCAATCAGCCCCAGAATTTT. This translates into CASSIGGFNQPQNF.

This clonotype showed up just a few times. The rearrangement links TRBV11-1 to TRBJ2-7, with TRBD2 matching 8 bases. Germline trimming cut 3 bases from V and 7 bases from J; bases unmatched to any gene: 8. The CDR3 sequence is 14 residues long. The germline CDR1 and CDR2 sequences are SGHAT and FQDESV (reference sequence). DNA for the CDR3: TGTGCCAGCAGCTTCGGCCGGGGGGGCGAGGAGCAGTACTTC. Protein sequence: CASSFGRGGEEQYF.

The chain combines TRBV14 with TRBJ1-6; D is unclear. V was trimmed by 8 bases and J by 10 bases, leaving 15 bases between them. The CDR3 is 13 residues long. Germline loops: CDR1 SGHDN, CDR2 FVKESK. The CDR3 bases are TGTGCCAGCGCAATTTACGATGGATCACCCCTCCACTTT. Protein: CASAIYDGSPLHF.

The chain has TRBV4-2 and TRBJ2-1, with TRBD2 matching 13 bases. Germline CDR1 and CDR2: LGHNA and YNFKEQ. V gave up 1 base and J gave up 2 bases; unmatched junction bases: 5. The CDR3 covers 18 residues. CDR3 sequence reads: CASSQVPGLAGTYNEQFF. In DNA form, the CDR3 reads TGTGCCAGCAGCCAAGTACCGGGACTAGCGGGGACCTACAATGAGCAGTTCTTC.

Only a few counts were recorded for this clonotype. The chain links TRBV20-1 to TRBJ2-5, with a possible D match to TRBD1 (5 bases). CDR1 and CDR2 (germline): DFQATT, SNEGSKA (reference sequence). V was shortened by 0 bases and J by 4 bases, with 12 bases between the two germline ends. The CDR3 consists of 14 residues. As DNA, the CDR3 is TGCAGTGCTAGAGATCTGGCCACAGGAGAGACCCAGTACTTC. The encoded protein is CSARDLATGETQYF.

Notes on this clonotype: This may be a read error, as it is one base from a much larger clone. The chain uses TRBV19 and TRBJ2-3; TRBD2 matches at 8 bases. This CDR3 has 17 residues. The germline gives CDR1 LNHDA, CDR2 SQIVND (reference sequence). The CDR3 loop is CASSIAPTGGGTDTQCF. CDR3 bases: TGTGCCAGTAGTATAGCCCCCACGGGGGGGGGCACAGATACGCAGTGTTTT.

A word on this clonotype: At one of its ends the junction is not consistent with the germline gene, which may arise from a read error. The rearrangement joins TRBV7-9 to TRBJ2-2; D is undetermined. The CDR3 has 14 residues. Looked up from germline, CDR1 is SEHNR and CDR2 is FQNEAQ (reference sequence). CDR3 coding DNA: TGTGCCAGCAGCTTAGACCCGAACCCCGGGGAGCTGTTTTTT. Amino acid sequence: CASSLDPNPGELFF.

The CDR3 loop reads CASSRDSPTNNYGYTF. The CDR3, as DNA: TGTGCCAGCTCACGGGACAGCCCAACTAATAACTATGGCTACACCTTC. The chain joins TRBV18 to TRBJ1-2, with TRBD1 matching 7 bases. V was clipped by 4 bases and J by 1 base; unmatched bases: 9. The CDR3 is 16 residues long. Germline CDR1 and CDR2: KGHSH and LQKENI.

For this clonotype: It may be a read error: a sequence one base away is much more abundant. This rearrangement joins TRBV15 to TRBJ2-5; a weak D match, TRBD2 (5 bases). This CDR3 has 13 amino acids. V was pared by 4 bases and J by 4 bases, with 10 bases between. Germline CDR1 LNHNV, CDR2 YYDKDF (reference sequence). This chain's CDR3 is CATSIAPVETQYF. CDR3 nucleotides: TGTGCCACCAGCATAGCGCCAGTAGAGACCCAGTACTTC.

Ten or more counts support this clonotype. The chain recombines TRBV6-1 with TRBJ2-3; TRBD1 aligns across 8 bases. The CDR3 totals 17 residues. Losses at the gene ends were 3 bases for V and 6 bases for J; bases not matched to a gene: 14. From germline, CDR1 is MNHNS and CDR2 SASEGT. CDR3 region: CASSDGQGYRLADTQYF. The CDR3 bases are TGTGCCAGCAGTGACGGACAGGGCTATAGGCTTGCGGATACGCAGTATTTT.

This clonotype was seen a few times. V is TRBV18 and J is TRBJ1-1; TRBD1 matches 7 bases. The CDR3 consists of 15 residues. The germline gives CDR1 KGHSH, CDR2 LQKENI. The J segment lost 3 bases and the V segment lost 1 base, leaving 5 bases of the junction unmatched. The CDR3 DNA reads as TGTGCCAGCTCACCACTACAGGGGTGGGACACTGAAGCTTTCTTT. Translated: CASSPLQGWDTEAFF.

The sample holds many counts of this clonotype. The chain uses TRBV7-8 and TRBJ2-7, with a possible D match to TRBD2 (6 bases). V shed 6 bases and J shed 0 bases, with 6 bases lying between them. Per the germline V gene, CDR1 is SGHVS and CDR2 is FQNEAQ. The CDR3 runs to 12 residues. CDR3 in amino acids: CASRTSSYEQYF. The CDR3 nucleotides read TGTGCCAGCAGGACTAGCTCCTACGAGCAGTACTTC.